These T cell receptor beta chains were read from a single sample in a study of cytomegalovirus exposure and HLA in healthy donors. Libraries were prepared by immunoSEQ multiplex PCR; TCRdb keeps only in-frame clonotypes and omits some of them. The data hold approximately 220,000 clones, with just over 75% observed a single time. The sequenced material came from PBMCs. These receptors originate from a man aged 18 to 29 in good health and CMV-seronegative. Both conserved end residues are part of each CDR3. Fields, in order: D gene, J gene, V gene, clone size, CDR3 protein, CDR3 DNA. A D gene is named only where the DNA matches it firmly. The listing skips clone size in some rows; elsewhere it reads once, few, many or a size class.

>TRBD1|TRBJ2-7|TRBV19|NA
CASRDRGILDEQYF
TGTGCCAGCCGGGACAGGGGTATTTTGGACGAGCAGTACTTC
>NA|TRBJ2-2|TRBV7-9|NA
CASSRDRVRDGELFF
TGTGCCAGCAGCCGAGATAGGGTACGGGACGGGGAGCTGTTTTTT
>TRBD2|TRBJ2-7|TRBV6-1|few
CASSDGTSGRAWYEQYF
TGTGCCAGCAGTGACGGGACTAGCGGGAGGGCCTGGTACGAGCAGTACTTC
>NA|TRBJ1-4|TRBV12-1|NA
CASSFAGTGFRFEKLFF
TGTGCCAGCAGCTTTGCCGGGACAGGGTTTCGGTTTGAAAAACTGTTTTTT
>TRBD1|TRBJ2-7|TRBV19|NA
CASSFGQGYEQYF
TGTGCCAGTAGTTTTGGACAGGGTTACGAGCAGTACTTC
>NA|TRBJ1-5|TRBV6-5|once
CASGGALQPQHF
TGTGCCAGTGGGGGCGCGTTGCAGCCCCAGCATTTT
>TRBD1|TRBJ2-5|TRBV10-2|NA
CASTPGRDRERTQYF
TGCGCCAGCACCCCTGGGCGGGACAGGGAAAGGACCCAGTACTTC
>TRBD1|TRBJ2-7|TRBV27|NA
CASSLKGQASYEQYF
TGTGCCAGCAGTTTAAAGGGACAGGCTAGCTACGAGCAGTACTTC
>NA|TRBJ2-3|TRBV30|NA
CAWSAVSPRGTDTQYF
TGTGCCTGGAGTGCCGTCTCACCGAGGGGCACAGATACGCAGTATTTT
>TRBD2|TRBJ2-5|TRBV29-1|NA
CSVHGREGAQETQYF
TGCAGCGTCCACGGGCGGGAGGGTGCCCAAGAGACCCAGTACTTC
>TRBD2|TRBJ2-2|TRBV6-4|NA
CASSPGTTNTGELFF
TGTGCCAGCAGCCCCGGGACTACGAACACCGGGGAGCTGTTTTTT
>TRBD2|TRBJ2-1|TRBV4-2|few
CASSGGFRTSGNNEQFF
TGTGCCAGCAGCGGAGGGTTCCGGACTAGCGGAAACAATGAGCAGTTCTTC
>NA|TRBJ2-7|TRBV27|NA
CASSLSTWGEQYF
TGTGCCAGCAGTTTATCGACTTGGGGCGAGCAGTACTTC
>NA|TRBJ2-7|TRBV7-6|few
CASSSSSRTGHPTYEQYF
TGTGCCAGCAGCTCCTCAAGTCGTACGGGACACCCTACCTACGAGCAGTACTTC
>TRBD2|TRBJ2-3|TRBV29-1|NA
CSVEDLRAGGPPDTQYF
TGCAGCGTTGAAGATCTTCGAGCGGGAGGGCCCCCAGATACGCAGTATTTT
>TRBD1|TRBJ2-5|TRBV5-6|once
CASSLARGLQETQYF
TGTGCCAGCAGCTTGGCCAGGGGGCTACAAGAGACCCAGTACTTC
>TRBD1|TRBJ2-6|TRBV11-2|NA
CASRDFRGQTGANVLTF
TGTGCCAGCAGGGATTTCAGGGGGCAAACTGGGGCCAACGTCCTGACTTTC
>TRBD1|TRBJ1-1|TRBV19|NA
CASSIWGTANTEAFF
TGTGCCAGTAGTATATGGGGGACAGCGAACACTGAAGCTTTCTTT
>TRBD1|TRBJ2-7|TRBV13|few
CASSPGQGRYEQYF
TGTGCCAGCAGCCCCGGACAGGGGCGCTACGAGCAGTACTTC
>NA|TRBJ2-7|TRBV28|NA
CASVLAAGDSEQYF
TGTGCCAGCGTTCTAGCGGCAGGGGACTCCGAGCAGTACTTC
>NA|TRBJ1-2|TRBV6-7|few
CASSYSSRRRENYGYTF
TGTGCCAGCAGTTATTCTAGCCGCCGACGGGAAAACTATGGCTACACCTTC
>NA|TRBJ2-3|TRBV20-1|NA
CSAREQNTQYF
TGCAGTGCACGGGAACAAAATACGCAGTATTTT
>TRBD2|TRBJ2-1|TRBV28|NA
CASSSHMWEGSDEQFF
TGTGCCAGCAGTTCCCATATGTGGGAGGGTTCCGATGAGCAGTTCTTC
>TRBD2|TRBJ2-7|TRBV7-3|few
CASSLATSGVYEQYF
TGTGCCAGCAGCTTAGCGACTAGCGGGGTCTACGAGCAGTACTTC
>TRBD1|TRBJ1-4|TRBV6-5|NA
CASSQGAQEKLFF
TGTGCCAGCAGTCAGGGGGCGCAAGAAAAACTGTTTTTT
>NA|TRBJ2-1|TRBV21-1|NA
CASSKLRGRVYNEQFF
TGTGCCAGCAGCAAGCTTAGGGGGCGAGTCTACAATGAGCAGTTCTTC
>NA|TRBJ1-1|TRBV20-1|NA
CSALLNTEAFF
TGCAGTGCTCTTCTAAACACTGAAGCTTTCTTT
>NA|TRBJ2-1|TRBV6-1|few
CASSEGTAFNEQFF
TGTGCCAGCAGTGAAGGGACAGCCTTTAATGAGCAGTTCTTC
>NA|TRBJ2-5|TRBV12-1|NA
CASSARTSGGQETQYF
TGTGCCAGCAGCGCGAGGACTAGCGGCGGCCAAGAGACCCAGTACTTC
>NA|TRBJ2-7|TRBV28|once
CASSHTQQAPYEQYF
TGTGCCAGCAGCCACACACAACAGGCACCCTACGAGCAGTACTTC
>NA|TRBJ2-1|TRBV27|NA
CASSTNPGFEQFF
TGTGCCAGCAGTACCAATCCGGGATTTGAGCAGTTCTTC
>NA|TRBJ2-1|TRBV5-1|few
CASGDIVLGNEQFF
TGCGCCAGCGGAGATATAGTGCTTGGGAATGAGCAGTTCTTC
>TRBD1|TRBJ2-3|TRBV7-6|NA
CASPPETGDLDTQYF
TGTGCCAGCCCCCCCGAGACAGGGGACCTAGATACGCAGTATTTT
>TRBD2|TRBJ2-3|TRBV5-6|once
CASSLAKLAGGTDTQYF
TGTGCCAGCAGCTTGGCCAAGCTAGCGGGGGGGACAGATACGCAGTATTTT
>NA|TRBJ2-7|TRBV25-1|NA
CASSDALSYEQYF
TGTGCCAGCAGTGACGCACTCTCCTACGAGCAGTACTTC
>NA|TRBJ2-3|TRBV27|NA
CASRGTGLTDTQYF
TGTGCCAGCCGGGGAACAGGGCTCACAGATACGCAGTATTTT
>NA|TRBJ1-1|TRBV11-2|NA
CASSLVRTGPNTEAFF
TGTGCCAGCAGCTTAGTCAGAACAGGTCCGAACACTGAAGCTTTCTTT
>TRBD1|TRBJ1-5|TRBV28|NA
CASSIMGQGSNQPQHF
TGTGCCAGCAGTATCATGGGACAGGGCAGCAATCAGCCCCAGCATTTT
>NA|TRBJ2-4|TRBV7-3|NA
CASSLTSGNIQYF
TGTGCCAGCAGCTTAACGAGCGGGAACATTCAGTACTTC
>NA|TRBJ2-7|TRBV11-2|NA
CASSPTVPRNEQYF
TGTGCCAGCAGCCCGACAGTTCCAAGGAACGAGCAGTACTTC
>TRBD2|TRBJ2-1|TRBV10-1|NA
CASSESPLGRGVYNEQFF
TGCGCCAGCAGTGAGTCTCCACTGGGGAGGGGAGTTTACAATGAGCAGTTCTTC
>NA|TRBJ2-7|TRBV6-1|NA
CASSEYRSSIYEQYF
TGTGCCAGCAGTGAATACAGGTCTTCGATCTACGAGCAGTACTTC
>TRBD1|TRBJ1-1|TRBV5-4|few
CASSLTGQGFSEAFF
TGTGCCAGCAGCTTGACTGGACAGGGCTTTTCTGAAGCTTTCTTT
>TRBD1|TRBJ1-2|TRBV7-2|NA
CASSSGTAANYGYTF
TGTGCCAGCAGCAGTGGGACAGCTGCAAACTATGGCTACACCTTC
>TRBD1|TRBJ2-7|TRBV19|NA
CASSIGTGIEQYF
TGTGCCAGTAGTATTGGGACAGGGATCGAGCAGTACTTC
>NA|TRBJ1-3|TRBV4-1|NA
CASSLVLDSRSGNTIYF
TGCGCCAGCAGCCTCGTACTGGACAGTCGTTCTGGAAACACCATATATTTT
>TRBD1|TRBJ1-1|TRBV27|NA
CASSQRDRAGTEAFF
TGTGCCAGCAGTCAGAGGGACAGGGCGGGCACTGAAGCTTTCTTT
>TRBD2|TRBJ2-7|TRBV7-9|NA
CASSFGLARSSYEQYF
TGTGCCAGCAGCTTTGGACTAGCGCGATCCAGCTACGAGCAGTACTTC
>NA|TRBJ2-7|TRBV30|NA
CAWSVLLAYEQYF
TGTGCCTGGAGTGTACTGCTAGCGTACGAGCAGTACTTC
>NA|TRBJ2-1|TRBV28|NA
CASNQGSGKYNEQFF
TGTGCCAGCAACCAAGGTAGCGGCAAGTACAATGAGCAGTTCTTC
>TRBD2|TRBJ2-1|TRBV4-2|few
CASSLGTSDYNEQFF
TGTGCCAGCAGCTTAGGGACTAGCGACTACAATGAGCAGTTCTTC
>TRBD2|TRBJ2-7|TRBV2|NA
CASSVASGTAYEQYF
TGTGCCAGCAGTGTGGCTAGCGGGACGGCCTACGAGCAGTACTTC
>NA|TRBJ2-4|TRBV5-1|NA
CASSAGRGRENIQYF
TGCGCCAGCAGCGCCGGAAGGGGGAGGGAAAACATTCAGTACTTC
>TRBD1|TRBJ2-2|TRBV18|NA
CASSPDRVGELFF
TGTGCCAGCTCACCGGACAGGGTCGGGGAGCTGTTTTTT
>NA|TRBJ1-5|TRBV29-1|NA
CSVLDSNQPQHF
TGCAGCGTGCTAGACAGCAATCAGCCCCAGCATTTT
>NA|TRBJ2-7|TRBV19|NA
CASSKGQLVGGYEQYF
TGTGCCAGTAGTAAGGGACAGCTAGTGGGAGGCTACGAGCAGTACTTC
>TRBD1|TRBJ2-3|TRBV25-1|NA
CASSYQTGDSTDTQYF
TGTGCCAGCAGTTACCAGACAGGGGATAGCACAGATACGCAGTATTTT
>NA|TRBJ2-1|TRBV5-6|NA
CASTPGAKNEQFF
TGTGCCAGCACCCCGGGAGCTAAAAATGAGCAGTTCTTC
>TRBD1|TRBJ1-4|TRBV5-1|NA
CASRGQGATNEKLFF
TGCGCCAGCAGGGGACAGGGGGCAACTAATGAAAAACTGTTTTTT
>NA|TRBJ1-5|TRBV15|NA
CATSREYSNQPQHF
TGTGCCACCAGCAGAGAATATAGCAATCAGCCCCAGCATTTT